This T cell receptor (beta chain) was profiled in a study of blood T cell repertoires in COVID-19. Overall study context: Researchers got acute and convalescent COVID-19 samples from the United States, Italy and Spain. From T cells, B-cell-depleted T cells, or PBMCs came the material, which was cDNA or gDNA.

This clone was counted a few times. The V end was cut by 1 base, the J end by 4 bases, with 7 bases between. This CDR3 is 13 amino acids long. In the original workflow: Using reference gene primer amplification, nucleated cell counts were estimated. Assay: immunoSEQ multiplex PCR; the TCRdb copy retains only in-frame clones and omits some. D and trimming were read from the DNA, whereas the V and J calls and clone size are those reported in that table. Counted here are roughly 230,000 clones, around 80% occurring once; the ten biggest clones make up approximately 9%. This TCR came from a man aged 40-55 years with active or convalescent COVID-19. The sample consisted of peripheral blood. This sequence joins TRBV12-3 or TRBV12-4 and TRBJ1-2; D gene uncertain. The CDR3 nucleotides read TGTGCCAGCAGTTTAGGTACAGTCTATGGCTACACCTTC. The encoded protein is CASSLGTVYGYTF.